The rows below give T cell receptor beta chains drawn from one sample of a study of molecular identifiers for immune sequencing clone quantification. MiXCR was run by TCRdb on the PCR reads, yielding one entry per CDR3 protein. This table holds about 640,000 distinct CDR3 sequences, less than 20% found once. Input material: naive CD8+ T cells from blood, with Jurkat cell RNA spiked in. These receptors were obtained from a human donor in good health. Some libraries in this study had Jurkat cell RNA spiked in. Both conserved end residues are part of each CDR3. D genes are given only for firm matches.

12 - TRBV28 CASSLRVYEQYF
17 TRBD1 TRBV9 CASSEGTGGIINSPLHF
14 TRBD1 TRBV5-5 CASSSGQASGPQHF
13 TRBD1 TRBV7-9 CASSRTGSYEQYF
13 - TRBV2 CASRDWGPYEQYF
11 TRBD1 TRBV30 CAGGQGGEQFF
15 TRBD1 TRBV9 CASSEGQGASYGYTF
16 TRBD1 TRBV6-5 CASRDPDRGHGYGYTF
11 - TRBV7-9 CASSLGREAYF
16 TRBD1 TRBV7-8 CASPGEGQGAYNEQFF
18 TRBD2 TRBV12-3/TRBV12-4 CASSPQFVGSGGGNEQFF
16 TRBD1 TRBV12-3/TRBV12-4 CASSTNRGLGTGELFF
12 - TRBV7-9 CAGAGANTEAFF
14 - TRBV28 CASSGVGTTGELFF
17 TRBD2 TRBV20-1 CSARDPNGRAPSDTQYF
13 - TRBV6-1 CASKQGRNTEAFF
15 - TRBV15 CATSNFLGGNYEQYF
12 TRBD1 TRBV12-3/TRBV12-4 CASSTGGGGYTF
18 - TRBV28 CASRPARDPRSNAGELFF
13 TRBD1 TRBV5-1 CASSLDRGNEQFF
14 - TRBV27 CASSFGQQTYEQYF
20 TRBD2 TRBV5-8 CASSLDRLKSGRVSTDTQYF
13 TRBD1 TRBV5-1 CASSFTGTEEAFF
12 - TRBV29-1 CSVGSPYTEAFF
15 TRBD1 TRBV5-1 CASSSLVDREDGYTF
16 TRBD1 TRBV11-2 CASSTLTGGGWYEQYF
14 - TRBV4-3 CASSSGEPYNEQFF
16 - TRBV12-3/TRBV12-4 CASSPTLTTNYNEQFF
17 TRBD2 TRBV29-1 CSARGTSGSVFSHEQYF
15 - TRBV28 CASSFGTDSNQPQHF
15 - TRBV11-1 CDSSLADSGSDTQYF
15 - TRBV11-2 CASTWTLSEDNEQFF